The 12 T cell receptor beta chains presented below share a single source sample, sequenced in a study of T cell responses to AZD1222 COVID-19 vaccine. Assay: immunoSEQ multiplex PCR; the TCRdb copy retains only in-frame clones and omits some. The sample records tens of thousands of clones, 80% to 90% being singletons. Source: peripheral blood, taken 28 days after the second AZD1222 dose. These receptors were collected from an adult who received the AZD1222 COVID-19 vaccine.

V is TRBV5-4 and J is TRBJ2-5; TRBD2 matches at 8 bases. The V segment lost 9 bases and the J segment 2 bases; nucleotides outside the gene matches: 9. This CDR3 comprises 14 residues. Germline lookup yields CDR1 SGHNT and CDR2 YYREEE (reference sequence). The CDR3 region is CATQRAGGQETQYF. The CDR3 bases are TGTGCCACCCAGCGGGCGGGAGGACAAGAGACCCAGTACTTC.

The V and J genes are TRBV28 and TRBJ1-1; D is unclear. V lost 2 bases and J lost 7, with 8 bases in between. The length of the CDR3 is 12 residues. Per germline, CDR1 MDHEN and CDR2 SYDVKM. The CDR3 coding sequence is TGTGCCAGCAGTTTAGGGAAGCTTGAAGCTTTCTTT. Translated: CASSLGKLEAFF.

This clone was observed a handful of times. This chain joins TRBV29-1 and TRBJ1-2; 7 bases agree with TRBD1. Germline CDR1 is SQVTM and CDR2 is ANQGSEA. The CDR3 covers 12 residues. Germline trimming cut 6 bases from V and 3 bases from J; bases unmatched to any gene: 4. In DNA, the CDR3 is TGCAGCGTAACAGGGGTTCACTATGGCTACACCTTC. It encodes CSVTGVHYGYTF. Full variable domain (outside the CDR3, taken from reference TRBV29-1 and TRBJ1-2): SAVISQKPSRDICQRGTSLTIQCQVDSQVTMMFWYRQQPGQSLTLIATANQGSEATYESGFVIDKFPISRPNLTFSTLTVSNMSPEDSSIYLCSVTGVHYGYTFGSGTRLTVV.

This chain connects TRBV5-5 to TRBJ2-7; TRBD2 might be the D (5 bases). Germline loops: CDR1 SGHKS, CDR2 YYEKEE (reference sequence). V dropped 1 base and J dropped 0 bases, with 8 bases sitting between them. The CDR3 length is 14 residues. CDR3 sequence (DNA): TGTGCCAGCAGCTTGTACCGGGGCTCCTACGAGCAGTACGTC. Its protein is CASSLYRGSYEQYV.

The chain has TRBV30 and TRBJ1-3; D unresolved. CDR1 GTSNPN and CDR2 SVGIG come from the germline V gene (reference sequence). Between the trimmed V and J ends, which lost 7 bases and 0 bases, there was a span of 7 bases. The CDR3 totals 12 residues. The CDR3 nucleotides are TGTGCCTCCACTCTCTCTGGAAACACCATATATTTT. Translation: CASTLSGNTIYF.

In this sample, this clone turned up a few times. The genes are TRBV5-8 and TRBJ1-6, with a tentative D call TRBD1 (6 bases). The CDR3 runs 15 residues. Germline CDR1 and CDR2: SGHTS and YDEGEE. V lost 7 bases and J 7 bases, leaving 18 bases between the germline ends. The CDR3 reads CASGRWDMSNSPLHF. The DNA of the CDR3 is TGTGCCAGCGGCCGGTGGGACATGAGCAATTCACCCCTCCACTTT. Combining the CDR3 with reference TRBV5-8 and TRBJ1-6 gives the whole variable domain EAGVTQSPTHLIKTRGQQATLRCSPISGHTSVYWYQQALGLGLQFLLWYDEGEERNRGNFPPRFSGRQFPNYSSELNVNALELEDSALYLCASGRWDMSNSPLHFGNGTRLTVT.

This clone was counted only a few times. The rearrangement joins TRBV6-2 or TRBV6-3 to TRBJ1-1, with D possibly being TRBD1 (5 bases). Trimming took 3 bases from V and 4 from J, leaving 18 bases between them. The CDR3 totals 16 residues. Germline V CDR1 and CDR2: MNHEY, SVGEGT. The CDR3 here is CASSYPQRQGGTEAFF. The CDR3 DNA is TGTGCCAGCAGTTATCCCCAGAGGCAGGGAGGCACTGAAGCTTTCTTT.

The chain carries TRBV7-2 and TRBJ2-7; 9 positions match TRBD1. The CDR3 contains 14 residues. Trimming took 4 bases from V and 7 from J; bases not matched to a gene: 8. Germline V lookup: CDR1 SGHTA, CDR2 FQGNSA. DNA for the CDR3: TGTGCCAGCAGCTCCGGGACAGGGATAAGGGAGCAGTACTTC. Translation gives CASSSGTGIREQYF.

Details on this clone: The junction differs from germline at one of its ends, possibly a read error. V usage is TRBV15 and J usage is TRBJ2-3, with TRBD1 identical over 7 bases. The germline V gene has CDR1 LNHNV and CDR2 YYDKDF (reference sequence). The CDR3 length is 16 residues. The CDR3 region is CATSATGQPLTDTRYF. The CDR3, as DNA: TGTGCCACCAGCGCCACGGGACAGCCCCTCACAGATACGCGGTATTTT.

In its sample, this clone was seen a few times. The chain recombines TRBV6-5 with TRBJ2-2; D remains ambiguous. In germline, CDR1 is MNHEY, CDR2 SVGAGI. With 6 bases removed from V and 2 bases from J, the gap between germline ends came to 4 bases. This CDR3 has 12 amino acids. CDR3 coding DNA: TGTGCCAGCAGGATAAACACCGGGGAGCTGTTTTTT. Its translation is CASRINTGELFF.

The chain has TRBV7-9 and TRBJ2-2, with D unclear. CDR3 size: 12 residues. Between the trimmed V and J ends, which lost 2 bases and 7 bases, there was a span of 5 bases. CDR1 and CDR2 (germline): SEHNR, FQNEAQ (reference sequence). The DNA for the CDR3 is TGTGCCAGCAGCTTAAACCACGGGGAGCTGTTTTTT. Encoded protein: CASSLNHGELFF.

This clone has only one observation. The rearrangement links TRBV9 to TRBJ1-1, with a weak D call TRBD1 (5 bases). This CDR3 region has 16 residues. With 0 bases removed from V and 0 bases from J, the gap between germline ends came to 12 bases. Germline lookup yields CDR1 SGDLS and CDR2 YYNGEE. The CDR3 spells CASSVGAKGVNTEAFF. The DNA of the CDR3 is TGTGCCAGCAGCGTAGGCGCGAAAGGGGTGAACACTGAAGCTTTCTTT. Supplemented by reference TRBV9 and TRBJ1-1, the full variable domain reads DSGVTQTPKHLITATGQRVTLRCSPRSGDLSVYWYQQSLDQGLQFLIQYYNGEERAKGNILERFSAQQFPDLHSELNLSSLELGDSALYFCASSVGAKGVNTEAFFGQGTRLTVV.